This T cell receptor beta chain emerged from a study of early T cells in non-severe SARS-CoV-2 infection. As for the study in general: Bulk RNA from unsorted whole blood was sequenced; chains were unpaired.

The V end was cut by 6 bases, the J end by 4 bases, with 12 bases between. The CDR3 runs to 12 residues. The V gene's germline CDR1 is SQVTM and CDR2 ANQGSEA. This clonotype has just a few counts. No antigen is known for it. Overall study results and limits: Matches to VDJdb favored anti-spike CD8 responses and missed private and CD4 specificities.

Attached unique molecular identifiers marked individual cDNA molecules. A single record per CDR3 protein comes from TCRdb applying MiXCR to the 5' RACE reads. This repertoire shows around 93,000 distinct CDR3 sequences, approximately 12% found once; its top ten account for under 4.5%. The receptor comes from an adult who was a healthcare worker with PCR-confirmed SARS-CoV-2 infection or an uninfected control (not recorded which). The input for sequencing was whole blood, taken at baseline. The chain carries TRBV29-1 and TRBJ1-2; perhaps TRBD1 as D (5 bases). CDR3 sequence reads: CSVLQALYGYTF. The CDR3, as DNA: TGCAGCGTGTTACAGGCGCTCTATGGCTACACCTTC. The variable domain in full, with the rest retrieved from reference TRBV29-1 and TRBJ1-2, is SAVISQKPSRDICQRGTSLTIQCQVDSQVTMMFWYRQQPGQSLTLIATANQGSEATYESGFVIDKFPISRPNLTFSTLTVSNMSPEDSSIYLCSVLQALYGYTFGSGTRLTVV.